This entry lists 23 T cell receptor beta chains sequenced from one sample in a study of T cell changes during pregnancy in multiple sclerosis. Clones were read by immunoSEQ multiplex PCR, and TCRdb kept only the in-frame ones, dropping some. The table lists about 47,000 clones, approximately 92% of them singletons, with roughly 8% in the top ten. Sequencing used CD8+ T cells from peripheral blood mononuclear cells, obtained in the second trimester of pregnancy. These receptors originate from a female donor with multiple sclerosis, enrolled in a pregnancy study.

The chain combines TRBV5-1 with TRBJ2-4; TRBD1 aligns across 9 bases. Germline CDR1 and CDR2: SGHRS and YFSETQ. This CDR3 has 18 residues. V was clipped by 4 bases and J by 0 bases; unmatched bases: 11. The CDR3 DNA reads as TGCGCCAGCAGCGAGCCGGGACAGGGCCTCCTAGCCAAAAACATTCAGTACTTC. It specifies CASSEPGQGLLAKNIQYF.

The rearrangement joins TRBV5-4 to TRBJ1-1, with a tentative D call TRBD1 (5 bases). The germline V gene has CDR1 SGHNT and CDR2 YYREEE (reference sequence). The CDR3 consists of 14 residues. Trimming stripped 2 bases from V and 2 bases from J, with 10 bases between. The CDR3 region is CASSFRGGNTEAFF. The CDR3 DNA sequence: TGTGCCAGCAGCTTTCGGGGGGGAAACACTGAAGCTTTCTTT.

This sequence joins TRBV20-1 and TRBJ2-1; no clear D. The CDR3 is 11 residues long. V lost 7 bases and J lost 4, with 8 bases in between. The germline CDR1 and CDR2 sequences are DFQATT and SNEGSKA (reference sequence). The CDR3 loop is CSVRVYNEQFF. In nucleotides, the CDR3 is TGCAGTGTACGGGTTTACAATGAGCAGTTCTTC.

Concerning this clone: Other DNA sequences within the sample encode an identical CDR3. V and J are TRBV9 and TRBJ1-2, with 8 bases lining up with TRBD1. The CDR3 spans 14 residues. The germline V gene has CDR1 SGDLS and CDR2 YYNGEE. Unmatched junction bases numbered 5, after V lost 2 bases and J lost 5 bases. CDR3 coding DNA: TGTGCCAGCAGCGTCGGGCAGGGGGCGTATGGCTACACCTTC. Translation: CASSVGQGAYGYTF.

The chain couples TRBV10-2 to TRBJ1-5, with a weak D call TRBD1 (5 bases). The ends were cut back, 3 bases at V and 0 bases at J, with 18 bases in the middle. Per germline, CDR1 WSHSY and CDR2 SAAADI. CDR3 length: 18 residues. The CDR3 spells CASSDLLGGAYSNQPQHF. CDR3 sequence (DNA): TGCGCCAGCAGTGACCTATTAGGAGGGGCTTATAGCAATCAGCCCCAGCATTTT.

The chain links TRBV7-8 to TRBJ2-1, with a tentative D call TRBD1 (5 bases). Trimming took 3 bases from V and 8 from J, leaving 17 bases between them. This CDR3 has 15 amino acids. Germline loops: CDR1 SGHVS, CDR2 FQNEAQ. The CDR3 loop reads CASSLVNWGLDEQFF. DNA for the CDR3: TGTGCCAGCAGCTTGGTTAATTGGGGCCTCGATGAGCAGTTCTTC. Full variable domain (missing parts from reference TRBV7-8 and TRBJ2-1): GAGVSQSPRYKVAKRGQDVALRCDPISGHVSLFWYQQALGQGPEFLTYFQNEAQLDKSGLPSDRFFAERPEGSVSTLKIQRTQQEDSAVYLCASSLVNWGLDEQFFGPGTRLTVL.

The CDR3, as DNA: TGTGCCAGCAGCCCGGTGGGTGGGGGGTTAGCCAAAAACATTCAGTACTTC. This gives the protein CASSPVGGGLAKNIQYF. The V call is TRBV7-9, the J call TRBJ2-4, with a tentative D call TRBD2 (6 bases). The CDR3 is 17 residues long. Trimming took off 5 bases at V and 0 bases at J, with 17 bases between the two ends. CDR1 and CDR2 (germline): SEHNR, FQNEAQ (reference sequence).

The J gene is TRBJ2-5, the V gene TRBV6-5; 7 nucleotides match TRBD2. The closer fit of TRBJ2-7 to the DNA end suggests the J call may be wrong. The CDR3 covers 15 residues. Germline-derived CDR1 and CDR2 are MNHEY and SVGAGI. CDR3 coding DNA: TGTGCCAGCAGAGACTCGGGGGGACGCCCCTACGAGCAGTACTTC. Translated, it gives CASRDSGGRPYEQYF.

The chain employs TRBV7-9 and TRBJ1-1; D might be TRBD1 (5 bases). The CDR3 loop spans 16 amino acids. Looked up from germline, CDR1 is SEHNR and CDR2 is FQNEAQ (reference sequence). The V gene lost 5 bases and the J gene lost 7 bases, with 23 bases spanning the gap. CDR3 DNA: TGTGCCAGCAGCCTAGGGACCTCGGGATGGGAGCATGAAGCTTTCTTT. It yields the protein CASSLGTSGWEHEAFF. Filled out from reference TRBV7-9 and TRBJ1-1, the complete variable domain reads DTGVSQNPRHKITKRGQNVTFRCDPISEHNRLYWYRQTLGQGPEFLTYFQNEAQLEKSRLLSDRFSAERPKGSFSTLEIQRTEQGDSAMYLCASSLGTSGWEHEAFFGQGTRLTVV.

The chain is built from TRBV28 and TRBJ1-1; the D is unclear. Deletions cut 6 bases from V and 11 bases from J, with 13 bases between. The CDR3 runs to 11 residues. In germline, CDR1 is MDHEN, CDR2 SYDVKM. The CDR3 here is CASRRDMPAFF. The CDR3, as DNA: TGTGCCAGCAGGCGGGATATGCCGGCTTTCTTT.

The chain uses TRBV9 and TRBJ2-1, with D perhaps TRBD2 (6 bases). Between the trimmed V and J ends, which lost 6 bases and 0 bases, there was a span of 19 bases. Germline CDR1 is SGDLS and CDR2 is YYNGEE. This CDR3 comprises 17 residues. The CDR3 DNA follows: TGTGCCAGCAACTCTCGGGACTTTCATTCCTCCTACAATGAGCAGTTCTTC. Translated, it gives CASNSRDFHSSYNEQFF.

The V and J genes are TRBV6-5 and TRBJ2-1; TRBD1 matches 7 bases. The CDR3 consists of 16 residues. V gave up 0 bases and J gave up 8 bases; unmatched junction bases: 10. The V gene's germline CDR1 is MNHEY and CDR2 SVGAGI. CDR3 amino acids: CASSYSDRALTYEQFF. CDR3 sequence (DNA): TGTGCCAGCAGTTACTCAGACAGGGCCCTGACGTATGAGCAGTTCTTC.

This rearrangement joins TRBV7-7 to TRBJ2-1; 7 bases fit TRBD2. This CDR3 is built from 15 residues. The germline V gene has CDR1 SSHAT and CDR2 FNYEAQ (reference sequence). The V gene end was trimmed by 5 bases and the J gene end by 0 bases; junction bases not matched to a gene: 4. CDR3 sequence (DNA): TGTGCCAGCAGCCTCAGCGGGGTCTCCTACAATGAGCAGTTCTTC. Its protein is CASSLSGVSYNEQFF.

The genes are TRBV27 and TRBJ2-1, with TRBD1 matching 7 bases. This CDR3 contains 14 residues. From germline, CDR1 is MNHEY and CDR2 SMNVEV (reference sequence). V was pared by 6 bases and J by 0 bases, with 2 bases of the junction left unmatched. CDR3 sequence: CASSRDSSYNEQFF. The CDR3 nucleotides read TGTGCCAGCAGCCGGGACAGCTCCTACAATGAGCAGTTCTTC.

The chain has TRBV5-8 and TRBJ2-1; 10 positions match TRBD1. Germline lookup yields CDR1 SGHTS and CDR2 YDEGEE. The CDR3 has 15 amino acids. Trimming at V came to 7 bases and at J to 4 bases, leaving 8 bases not matched to a gene. The CDR3 coding sequence is TGTGCCAGCTCGCGTGGACAGGGGGGATACAATGAGCAGTTCTTC. This translates into CASSRGQGGYNEQFF. Together with reference TRBV5-8 and TRBJ2-1, the CDR3 gives the full variable domain: EAGVTQSPTHLIKTRGQQATLRCSPISGHTSVYWYQQALGLGLQFLLWYDEGEERNRGNFPPRFSGRQFPNYSSELNVNALELEDSALYLCASSRGQGGYNEQFFGPGTRLTVL.

This rearrangement joins TRBV15 to TRBJ2-1; possible D gene TRBD2, 6 bases. The CDR3 runs to 16 residues. The V gene's germline CDR1 is LNHNV and CDR2 YYDKDF (reference sequence). Trimming removed 0 bases from V and 2 bases from J, with 11 bases in between. The CDR3 region has the DNA TGTGCCACCAGCAGAGAGGTAGCGGAGGCCTACAATGAGCAGTTCTTC. Its protein is CATSREVAEAYNEQFF.

The chain recombines TRBV27 with TRBJ1-1; D not certain. The CDR3 loop spans 14 amino acids. Germline V gene lookup returns CDR1 MNHEY and CDR2 SMNVEV (reference sequence). V lost 2 bases and J lost 2, with 9 bases in between. In nucleotides, the CDR3 is TGTGCCAGCAGTTTAGTGGGGAGCAACACTGAAGCTTTCTTT. Translating gives CASSLVGSNTEAFF.

CDR3 loop: CASSPGTSGEQYF. The CDR3 DNA reads as TGTGCCAGCAGCCCGGGGACATCTGGCGAGCAGTACTTC. V gene TRBV14 combines with J gene TRBJ2-7, with D possibly matching TRBD1 (6 bases). V lost 4 bases and J 6 bases, leaving 13 bases between the germline ends. Germline V lookup: CDR1 SGHDN, CDR2 FVKESK. The CDR3 loop spans 13 amino acids.

CDR3 DNA: TGTGCCAGCAGTGAGTCCCCGGGACAGGGGGCGAGTGAGCAGTACTTC. Encoded protein: CASSESPGQGASEQYF. The V call is TRBV6-1, the J call TRBJ2-7; 12 nucleotides match TRBD1. The CDR3 has 16 amino acids. Trimming cost V 3 bases and J 7 bases; bases outside gene matches: 10. Germline CDR1 reads MNHNS; CDR2 reads SASEGT.

The chain combines TRBV7-9 with TRBJ2-7; tentative D call: TRBD1 (5 bases). Per the germline V gene, CDR1 is SEHNR and CDR2 is FQNEAQ (reference sequence). This CDR3 has 12 amino acids. V dropped 8 bases and J dropped 0 bases, with 8 bases sitting between them. The CDR3 nucleotides are TGTGCCAGCCTAGGGGTCTCCTACGAGCAGTACTTC. Translation: CASLGVSYEQYF.

V is TRBV27 and J is TRBJ2-7, with 7 bases matching TRBD2. Trimming at V came to 3 bases and at J to 3 bases, leaving 8 bases not matched to a gene. Germline V gene sequence: CDR1 MNHEY, CDR2 SMNVEV (reference sequence). This CDR3 is built from 15 residues. The CDR3 region has the DNA TGTGCCAGCAGTTTGGGGGGAGGGCAGGGCTACGAGCAGTACTTC. Its protein is CASSLGGGQGYEQYF.

This clone is medium-sized. The CDR3 here is CASSDGTGGTDTQYF. CDR3 in DNA: TGTGCCAGCAGTGACGGGACAGGGGGCACAGATACGCAGTATTTT. The genes are TRBV6-4 and TRBJ2-3; 10 nucleotides match TRBD1. The CDR3 totals 15 residues. V was pared by 2 bases and J by 1 base, with 0 bases of the junction left unmatched. Germline loops: CDR1 MRHNA, CDR2 SNTAGT.

The chain has TRBV15 and TRBJ2-5, with D perhaps TRBD2 (7 bases). CDR3 size: 15 residues. V was shortened by 5 bases and J by 11 bases, with 24 bases between the two germline ends. CDR1 is LNHNV, CDR2 YYDKDF, per germline (reference sequence). CDR3 region: CATSASPGAREEQYF. The CDR3 bases are TGTGCCACCAGCGCGAGTCCAGGGGCCCGGGAGGAGCAGTACTTC.